This entry lists 4 T cell receptor beta chains sequenced from one sample in a study of blood T cell repertoires in COVID-19. The protocol was immunoSEQ multiplex PCR, while the TCRdb copy is restricted to in-frame clones and leaves out a portion. The table has about 210,000 clones, 80% to 90% seen once. Specimen: PBMCs or T cells enriched from blood (not recorded which). The receptors were gathered from a woman aged 18-29 years who had recovered from COVID-19.

This clone was seen only once. The chain links TRBV4-1 to TRBJ2-5; D possibly corresponds to TRBD2 (6 bases). Germline V CDR1 and CDR2: MGHRA, YSYEKL. The CDR3 runs to 13 residues. The V end lost 4 bases, the J end lost 5 bases, and 11 bases lay between the germline ends. The CDR3 loop reads CASSRGGVETQYF. The CDR3 region has the DNA TGCGCCAGCAGCCGCGGAGGGGTGGAGACCCAGTACTTC.

V usage is TRBV6-6 and J usage is TRBJ2-7; 8 bases line up with TRBD1. Germline CDR1 is MNHNY and CDR2 is SVGAGI (reference sequence). Germline trimming cut 6 bases from V and 6 bases from J; bases unmatched to any gene: 10. CDR3 length: 14 amino acids. CDR3: CASRTGQGGGEQYF. CDR3 in DNA: TGTGCCAGCAGGACCGGACAGGGCGGAGGCGAGCAGTACTTC.

The rearrangement joins TRBV11-2 to TRBJ1-1, with D perhaps matching TRBD1 (5 bases). The CDR3 consists of 16 residues. Between the trimmed V and J ends, which lost 1 base and 1 base, there was a span of 13 bases. Germline V gives CDR1 SGHAT, CDR2 FQNNGV. CDR3 amino acids: CASSLGPGKTNTEAFF. The CDR3 region has the DNA TGTGCCAGCAGCTTAGGGCCAGGGAAGACGAACACTGAAGCTTTCTTT.

This rearrangement joins TRBV13 to TRBJ1-5, with 7 bases lining up with TRBD1. This CDR3 has 16 residues. Germline loops: CDR1 PRHDT, CDR2 FYEKMQ (reference sequence). V lost 5 bases to trimming and J lost 1 base; unmatched junction nucleotides: 8. Here the CDR3 reads CASSVRQGGSNQPQHF. Written as DNA, the CDR3 is TGTGCCAGCAGCGTTCGACAGGGTGGAAGCAATCAGCCCCAGCATTTT.